This passage covers 17 T cell receptor beta chains from one sample sequenced in a study of breast tumors, draining lymph nodes, adjacent tissues (dated by TCRdb to the mid-2010s). The lymph node samples were taken from the axillary draining lymph nodes of breast cancer patients. The library relied on multiplex PCR. Instrument used: Illumina HiSeq 2000. Starting from the raw public reads, TCRdb applied fastp trimming at Q25, assembled clones with MiXCR and retained in-frame beta chains. Each CDR3 protein appears once, grouped with its most common genes and DNA. The sample yields about 200,000 distinct CDR3 sequences; 31% were counted once. The ten most abundant clones make up over 4% of the sample. The sequenced sample consisted of axillary lymph node tissue. These receptors came from a female donor with breast cancer. Some clones in this sample may be carry-over from other donors' samples.

This clonotype was observed at least ten times. Germline is not matched at one junction end, which may reflect a read error. The chain carries TRBV6-5 and TRBJ2-5; D ambiguous. This CDR3 is built from 15 residues. Looked up from germline, CDR1 is MNHEY and CDR2 is SVGAGI. For the CDR3, the DNA is TGTGCCAGCAGTCACTCGAGGCCTACTCAAGAGACCCAGTACTTC. This sequence encodes CASSHSRPTQETQYF.

In this sample, this clonotype turned up many times. The chain links TRBV7-8 to TRBJ1-3; unclear D gene. The germline CDR1 and CDR2 sequences are SGHVS and FQNEAQ. The CDR3 is 15 residues long. The V end lost 5 bases, the J end lost 0 bases, and 11 bases lay between the germline ends. The CDR3 sequence is CASSRGRNSGNTIYF. CDR3 DNA: TGTGCCAGCAGCCGCGGACGGAACTCTGGAAACACCATATATTTT.

In regard to this clonotype: This clone may be a read error of a much larger clone one base away. The rearrangement links TRBV4-1 to TRBJ1-5; D gene ambiguous. The CDR3 loop spans 16 amino acids. CDR1 is MGHRA and CDR2 is YSYEKL in the germline V gene. CDR3 loop: CTSSQDERYSNQPQHF. In DNA form, the CDR3 reads TGCACCAGCAGCCAAGATGAGCGTTATAGCAATCAGCCCCAGCATTTT.

The chain combines TRBV10-3 with TRBJ2-7; D is perhaps TRBD1 or TRBD2 (5 bases each). The CDR3 spans 13 residues. Germline values: CDR1 ENHRY, CDR2 SYGVKD. V shed 11 bases and J shed 4 bases, with 18 bases lying between them. The CDR3, as DNA: TGTGCCGCTAGGGGTGAGGGGCTATACGAGCAGTACTTC. It yields the protein CAARGEGLYEQYF.

There are many counts of this clonotype. The V call is TRBV19, the J call TRBJ2-1; TRBD1 aligns across 7 bases. The CDR3 length is 15 residues. The junction had 9 bases not matched to a gene; V was cut back by 4 bases and J by 6 bases. Germline V gene data show CDR1 as LNHDA and CDR2 as SQIVND (reference sequence). The CDR3 coding sequence is TGTGCCAGTAGTACCCGGCAGACAGGGCGCAATGAGCAGTTCTTC. Translating gives CASSTRQTGRNEQFF.

The chain links TRBV7-3 to TRBJ2-2; tentative D call: TRBD1 (6 bases). Germline-derived CDR1 and CDR2 are SGHTA and FQGTGA. The length of the CDR3 is 13 residues. V was shortened by 7 bases and J by 6 bases, with 12 bases between the two germline ends. The chain's CDR3 is CASTKGGPGELFF. The CDR3 nucleotides are TGTGCCAGCACCAAAGGGGGTCCCGGGGAGCTGTTTTTT.

The chain links TRBV10-1 to TRBJ1-6, with D perhaps matching TRBD1 (6 bases). Deletions cut 6 bases from V and 13 bases from J, with 13 bases between. This CDR3 is built from 12 residues. CDR1 and CDR2 from the germline V gene are WNHNN and SYGVQD (reference sequence). The CDR3 sequence: CASRGARSPLHF. CDR3 bases: TGCGCCAGCAGGGGGGCTCGATCCCCCCTCCACTTT.

This clonotype has a count of ten or more. The V gene is TRBV5-4, the J gene TRBJ2-3; TRBD2 matches 10 bases. The length of the CDR3 is 15 residues. V shed 4 bases, J shed 3 bases, and the junction held 5 bases outside the gene matches. CDR1 and CDR2 from the germline V gene are SGHNT and YYREEE (reference sequence). Here the CDR3 DNA reads TGTGCCAGCAGCGCGGGACTAGCGACTACAGATACGCAGTATTTT. Amino acid sequence: CASSAGLATTDTQYF.

This clonotype was recorded at least ten times. The chain combines TRBV7-9 with TRBJ2-1; D gene ambiguous. In germline, CDR1 is SEHNR, CDR2 FQNEAQ (reference sequence). Trimming cost V 11 bases and J 0 bases, with 14 bases left between them. The CDR3 extends over 14 amino acids. The CDR3 DNA is TGTGCCTGGGCGATGGCGGTCTCCTACAATGAGCAGTTCTTC. It yields the protein CAWAMAVSYNEQFF.

This clonotype appeared a few times. This may come from a read error, since a much larger clone is one base off. The chain uses TRBV20-1 and TRBJ1-2; D is ambiguous. Germline assignment: CDR1 DFQATT and CDR2 SNEGSKA (reference sequence). This CDR3 has 13 amino acids. Trimming pared 0 bases from V and 10 bases from J, leaving 15 bases between. This CDR3 is CSARDPTAHAYTF. The CDR3 bases are TGCAGTGCTAGAGATCCCACAGCTCATGCCTACACCTTC.

This clonotype was counted only a few times. V is TRBV30 and J is TRBJ1-5, with TRBD1 as a possible D gene (6 bases). The CDR3 runs to 14 residues. Looked up from germline, CDR1 is GTSNPN and CDR2 is SVGIG (reference sequence). V lost 0 bases and J 3 bases, leaving 9 bases between the germline ends. The CDR3 loop is CAWSVDSINQPQHF. Written as DNA, the CDR3 is TGTGCCTGGAGTGTGGACAGCATCAATCAGCCCCAGCATTTT. Drawing the rest from reference TRBV30 and TRBJ1-5, the complete variable domain is SQTIHQWPATLVQPVGSPLSLECTVEGTSNPNLYWYRQAAGRGLQLLFYSVGIGQISSEVPQNLSASRPQDRQFILSSKKLLLSDSGFYLCAWSVDSINQPQHFGDGTRLSIL.

This clonotype was seen ten or more times. CDR3 residues: CASSLRTSSSGNTIYF. As DNA, the CDR3 is TGTGCCAGCAGTTTACGGACTTCGAGCTCTGGAAACACCATATATTTT. The chain recombines TRBV12-3 or TRBV12-4 with TRBJ1-3; D is unresolved. Trimming cost V 2 bases and J 0 bases, with 11 bases left between them. The CDR3 contains 16 residues.

This clonotype was picked up many times. The chain couples TRBV7-2 to TRBJ1-2; D remains ambiguous. CDR3 length equals 14 residues. The germline V gene encodes CDR1 SGHTA and CDR2 FQGNSA. Trimming removed 1 base at V and 1 base at J, with 7 bases between. This CDR3 is CASSLEWNNYGYTF. CDR3 nucleotides: TGTGCCAGCAGCTTAGAATGGAATAACTATGGCTACACCTTC.

This chain uses TRBV30 with TRBJ1-1; no reliable D call. The CDR3 covers 11 residues. Deletions cut 2 bases from V and 3 bases from J, with 4 bases between. The germline gives CDR1 GTSNPN, CDR2 SVGIG (reference sequence). CDR3 residues: CAWSFYTEAFF. Here the CDR3 DNA reads TGTGCCTGGAGTTTTTACACTGAAGCTTTCTTT.

Details on this clonotype: Because the CDR3's place on the DNA is in doubt, the DNA is left out and the CDR3 is given as listed by TCRdb. This rearrangement joins TRBV6-5 to TRBJ2-2; the listed D gene, TRBD1, was not tested against the DNA. The CDR3 is 19 residues long, ends included. Germline V gene lookup returns CDR1 MNHEY and CDR2 SVGAGI. The CDR3 reads CASTPGHATLEQYFGELFF.

V gene TRBV11-2 combines with J gene TRBJ2-3; maybe TRBD1 (6 bases). This CDR3 has 14 amino acids. V dropped 5 bases and J dropped 4 bases, with 13 bases sitting between them. Germline V gene data show CDR1 as SGHAT and CDR2 as FQNNGV. The DNA of the CDR3 is TGTGCCAGCAGCCCATCAGGGACACCAGATACGCAGTATTTT. Amino acid sequence: CASSPSGTPDTQYF.

This clonotype was detected ten times or more. V usage is TRBV7-9 and J usage is TRBJ2-5, with 7 nucleotides matching TRBD1. From germline, CDR1 is SEHNR and CDR2 FQNEAQ (reference sequence). This CDR3 is 12 amino acids long. Germline trimming cut 9 bases from V and 1 base from J; bases unmatched to any gene: 2. The CDR3 region is CASGQAQETQYF. CDR3 in DNA: TGTGCCAGTGGACAGGCCCAAGAGACCCAGTACTTC. The full variable domain, completed using reference TRBV7-9 and TRBJ2-5, is DTGVSQNPRHKITKRGQNVTFRCDPISEHNRLYWYRQTLGQGPEFLTYFQNEAQLEKSRLLSDRFSAERPKGSFSTLEIQRTEQGDSAMYLCASGQAQETQYFGPGTRLLVL.